Presented here are 26 T cell receptor delta chains from one specimen sequenced in a study of Vδ1+ human thymocytes. Overall study results and limits: Thymic TRG and TRD repertoires appeared highly polyclonal, with Gaussian CDR3 length distributions.

Sequences come from RNA converted to cDNA by reverse transcription. CDR3 amplicons came from multiplex PCR with pooled V-gene forward and constant-region reverse primers. TCRdb re-called the multiplex PCR reads with CATT. This table holds about 54,000 delta-chain clones, approximately 16% found once. No cognate antigen is known for these TCRs. Material: Vdelta1+ gamma-delta thymocytes from the thymus. Sample subset: FACS-sorted CD3+ TCRalphabeta- TCRVdelta1+ TCRVdelta2- thymocytes. These receptors were taken from a boy younger than two who had congenital heart surgery.

The rearrangement joins TRDV1 to TRDJ1, with a tentative D call TRDD2 (6 bases). In germline, CDR1 is TSWWSYY, CDR2 QGS. The CDR3 is 20 amino acids. Trimming removed 5 bases from V and 2 bases from J, with 30 bases in between. The CDR3 is CALGTQPSRPSSTATDKLIF. The CDR3 bases are TGTGCTCTTGGGACTCAGCCTTCCCGCCCGAGTAGTACTGCGACCGATAAACTCATCTTT.

This clone was seen more than once but under ten times. This sequence joins TRDV1 and TRDJ1, with 12 bases identical to TRDD3. CDR3 size: 25 residues. Germline values: CDR1 TSWWSYY, CDR2 QGS. The junction had 26 bases not matched to a gene; V was cut back by 0 bases and J by 0 bases. DNA of the CDR3: TGTGCTCTTGGGGAACTTTATAGTCCCCCATCCCGCTGGGGGATACGCACCTTATACACCGATAAACTCATCTTT. Protein product: CALGELYSPPSRWGIRTLYTDKLIF.

This chain links TRDV1 with TRDJ1; TRDD2 aligns across 8 bases. Losses at the gene ends were 6 bases for V and 0 bases for J; bases not matched to a gene: 27. From germline, CDR1 is TSWWSYY and CDR2 QGS. This CDR3 is 22 amino acids long. DNA of the CDR3: TGTGCTCTTGGCCTCACTTCTTCCTACGATTACGGCTCAGCAGGGTACACCGATAAACTCATCTTT. Its protein product is CALGLTSSYDYGSAGYTDKLIF.

This clone occurred a few times. The chain uses TRDV1 and TRDJ1; no reliable D call. V dropped 0 bases and J dropped 0 bases, with 32 bases sitting between them. The CDR3 is 23 amino acids. Germline loops: CDR1 TSWWSYY, CDR2 QGS. The CDR3 spells CALGELVRSVGPLPGKNTDKLIF. The CDR3, as DNA: TGTGCTCTTGGGGAACTAGTACGGTCAGTCGGCCCCTTACCGGGAAAGAACACCGATAAACTCATCTTT.

This clone appeared a few times. An end of the junction does not agree with germline; a read error may underlie this. The V gene is TRDV1, the J gene TRDJ1, with a possible D match to TRDD3 (5 bases). This CDR3 is 18 amino acids long. Germline V lookup: CDR1 TSWWSYY, CDR2 QGS. CDR3 sequence: CALGDLFEGARYTDKPIF. CDR3 bases: TGTGCTCTTGGGGATCTATTTGAGGGGGCCCGGTACACCGATAAACCCATCTTT.

The chain joins TRAV29/DV5 to TRDJ1; 7 nucleotides line up with TRDD3. Germline values: CDR1 NSMFDY, CDR2 ISSIKDK. Losses at the gene ends were 6 bases for V and 0 bases for J; bases not matched to a gene: 23. The CDR3 consists of 19 residues. CDR3 amino acids: CAVLRGMGVLLPNTDKLIF. In nucleotides, the CDR3 is TGTGCAGTTCTACGGGGGATGGGGGTTCTACTACCTAACACCGATAAACTCATCTTT.

This clone has just a few counts. J is TRDJ1 and V is TRDV1; tentatively, D is TRDD2 (8 bases). Germline V lookup: CDR1 TSWWSYY, CDR2 QGS. V lost 9 bases, J lost 0 bases, and 23 bases lay in between. This CDR3 spans 17 amino acids. The CDR3 sequence: CALSSYRDGDNTDKLIF. In DNA form, the CDR3 reads TGTGCTCTGTCTTCCTACAGGGATGGGGATAACACCGATAAACTCATCTTT.

V is TRAV29/DV5 and J is TRDJ1, with 12 bases lining up with TRDD3. Germline V CDR1 and CDR2: NSMFDY, ISSIKDK. V lost 7 bases, J lost 0 bases, and 31 bases stayed unmatched. This CDR3 comprises 23 residues. CDR3 amino acids: CASVTDWGIPRVSAWTYTDKLIF. DNA for the CDR3: TGTGCATCAGTTACGGACTGGGGGATACCCCGCGTTTCTGCTTGGACGTACACCGATAAACTCATCTTT.

The J gene is TRDJ1, the V gene TRDV1; D is unclear. Looked up from germline, CDR1 is TSWWSYY and CDR2 is QGS. V shed 1 base and J shed 7 bases, with 19 bases lying between them. The CDR3 is 16 residues long. Here the CDR3 reads CALGEPRLSVPAKLIF. The CDR3 coding sequence is TGTGCTCTTGGGGAACCTAGACTAAGCGTACCCGCTAAACTCATCTTT.

The genes are TRDV1 and TRDJ1, with TRDD3 matching 7 bases. The CDR3 length is 17 residues. Trimming took 4 bases from V and 9 from J; bases not matched to a gene: 20. From germline, CDR1 is TSWWSYY and CDR2 QGS. The CDR3 sequence is CALGGDIGLPITGELIF. For the CDR3, the DNA is TGTGCTCTTGGGGGCGATATAGGCCTCCCCATTACTGGGGAACTCATCTTT.

The rearrangement uses TRDV1 and TRDJ1, with 13 bases fitting TRDD3. CDR1 is TSWWSYY and CDR2 is QGS in the germline V gene. Trimming cost V 4 bases and J 2 bases; bases outside gene matches: 13. The CDR3 length is 19 residues. The CDR3 spells CALGAPFATGGYETDKLIF. In DNA form, the CDR3 reads TGTGCTCTTGGGGCCCCGTTTGCCACTGGGGGATACGAAACCGATAAACTCATCTTT.

The V gene is TRDV1, the J gene TRDJ1, with 13 bases matching TRDD3. The CDR3 extends over 22 amino acids. In germline, CDR1 is TSWWSYY, CDR2 QGS. After removal of 1 base from V and 0 bases from J, the junction contained 17 bases not matched to a gene. CDR3 protein: CALGEPTCPLLGDTRDTDKLIF. The CDR3 nucleotides are TGTGCTCTTGGGGAACCTACCTGCCCATTACTGGGGGATACGCGGGACACCGATAAACTCATCTTT.

This clone was observed a few times. The V call is TRDV1, the J call TRDJ1; TRDD3 matches 9 bases. In germline, CDR1 is TSWWSYY, CDR2 QGS. V was clipped by 0 bases and J by 0 bases; unmatched bases: 14. CDR3 length: 20 residues. The chain's CDR3 is CALGELSAYWGTPYTDKLIF. Here the CDR3 DNA reads TGTGCTCTTGGGGAACTATCCGCGTACTGGGGGACGCCGTACACCGATAAACTCATCTTT.

This clone has a handful of counts. This may arise from a read error, as a much more abundant clone is one base away. The chain employs TRDV2 and TRDJ1, with TRDD3 matching over 10 bases. The CDR3 length is 17 residues. Per the germline V gene, CDR1 is GEAIGNYY and CDR2 is EKD. The V segment lost 3 bases and the J segment 0 bases; nucleotides outside the gene matches: 9. CDR3 bases: TGTGCCTGTGACGTGTACTGGGGGATTGGGTACACCGATAAACTCATCTTT. This codes for CACDVYWGIGYTDKLIF.

The chain carries TRDV1 and TRDJ1, with D perhaps matching TRDD3 (10 bases). Per the germline V gene, CDR1 is TSWWSYY and CDR2 is QGS. Trimming removed 1 base at V and 3 bases at J, with 30 bases between. The CDR3 length is 21 residues. CDR3 sequence (DNA): TGTGCTCTTGGGGAACCAATCCTTCCTACGACTGGGGGATCACCTTCCGATAAACTCATCTTT. Residues: CALGEPILPTTGGSPSDKLIF.

The chain carries TRDV1 and TRDJ1; 8 bases map to TRDD2. The CDR3 contains 22 residues. Trimming at V came to 5 bases and at J to 0 bases, leaving 26 bases not matched to a gene. The germline V gene encodes CDR1 TSWWSYY and CDR2 QGS. CDR3: CALGPFLPIVAVTHPHTDKLIF. The CDR3 DNA follows: TGTGCTCTTGGGCCGTTCCTTCCTATAGTTGCTGTGACCCACCCCCACACCGATAAACTCATCTTT.

This clone came up a few times. This chain joins TRDV1 and TRDJ1; 12 nucleotides match TRDD3. Germline V lookup: CDR1 TSWWSYY, CDR2 QGS. V gave up 3 bases and J gave up 4 bases; unmatched junction bases: 15. The CDR3 is made up of 19 amino acids. The CDR3 nucleotides read TGTGCTCTTGGGGAGCCTCCCGAGACTGGGGGATACATCGGCGATAAACTCATCTTT. Translating gives CALGEPPETGGYIGDKLIF.

The V and J genes are TRDV1 and TRDJ1; D is undetermined. The CDR3 extends over 12 amino acids. Germline V gene data show CDR1 as TSWWSYY and CDR2 as QGS. Trimming pared 2 bases from V and 3 bases from J, leaving 4 bases between. CDR3 in DNA: TGTGCTCTTGGGGAAACTTCCGATAAACTCATCTTT. Its protein product is CALGETSDKLIF.

This clone came up a few times. This chain connects TRDV1 to TRDJ1; 10 bases match TRDD3. Germline V CDR1 and CDR2: TSWWSYY, QGS. Losses at the gene ends were 1 base for V and 2 bases for J; bases not matched to a gene: 10. The CDR3 is made up of 18 amino acids. The CDR3, as DNA: TGTGCTCTTGGGGAACGGAAGTACTGGGGGATTCTTACCGATAAACTCATCTTT. Amino acids: CALGERKYWGILTDKLIF.

There are a few counts of this clone. The chain has TRDV1 and TRDJ1; 8 bases align to TRDD3. CDR3 length equals 17 residues. V dropped 6 bases and J dropped 5; count of bases not matched to a gene: 17. Germline CDR1 reads TSWWSYY; CDR2 reads QGS. The CDR3 nucleotides are TGTGCTCTTGGACCGAACGTAGGGTGGGGGATCCCGGATAAACTCATCTTT. This codes for CALGPNVGWGIPDKLIF.

V is TRDV2 and J is TRDJ1, with TRDD3 matching over 12 bases. Germline values: CDR1 GEAIGNYY, CDR2 EKD. V shed 3 bases and J 2 bases; nucleotides not matched to a gene: 24. The CDR3 covers 22 residues. CDR3 sequence: CACDSLYWGILYLGHATDKLIF. The CDR3 DNA reads as TGTGCCTGTGACTCTTTGTACTGGGGGATACTCTACTTGGGGCACGCAACCGATAAACTCATCTTT.

The rearrangement links TRDV1 to TRDJ1; 10 bases line up with TRDD3. Germline CDR1 and CDR2: TSWWSYY and QGS. The CDR3 covers 15 residues. Germline trimming cut 8 bases from V and 0 bases from J; bases unmatched to any gene: 6. CDR3 nucleotides: TGTGCTCTTTATCTGGGGGATAGTAACACCGATAAACTCATCTTT. Translating gives CALYLGDSNTDKLIF.

This clone was observed a handful of times. The genes are TRDV1 and TRDJ1; TRDD3 is a possible D gene (5 bases). The CDR3 has 17 amino acids. Germline lookup yields CDR1 TSWWSYY and CDR2 QGS. The germline V and J ends were trimmed by 1 base and 5 bases, with 20 bases remaining between them. This chain's CDR3 is CALGERRGGPTVDKLIF. In nucleotides, the CDR3 is TGTGCTCTTGGGGAACGGCGAGGGGGTCCCACTGTTGATAAACTCATCTTT.

V usage is TRDV1 and J usage is TRDJ1, with a weak D call TRDD3 (5 bases). V lost 10 bases, J lost 0 bases, and 21 bases lay in between. The CDR3 runs to 16 residues. CDR1 and CDR2 from the germline V gene are TSWWSYY and QGS. For the CDR3, the DNA is TGTGCTCCCCCCCAGAGGGATGCAGAATACACCGATAAACTCATCTTT. It translates to CAPPQRDAEYTDKLIF.

The chain couples TRDV1 to TRDJ1; D might be TRDD3 (6 bases). The CDR3 consists of 16 residues. V was shortened by 1 base and J by 0 bases, with 12 bases between the two germline ends. From germline, CDR1 is TSWWSYY and CDR2 QGS. Here the CDR3 DNA reads TGTGCTCTTGGGGAACAGGTGGGGGTCTACACCGATAAACTCATCTTT. Its translation is CALGEQVGVYTDKLIF.

This clone was counted between two and nine times. The gene calls are TRDV1 and TRDJ2, with TRDD3 as a possible D gene (6 bases). Trimming cost V 0 bases and J 0 bases, with 26 bases left between them. This CDR3 contains 22 residues. Germline CDR1 TSWWSYY, CDR2 QGS. The CDR3 loop reads CALGELEETMGVTKALTAQLFF. The CDR3 DNA reads as TGTGCTCTTGGGGAACTTGAGGAGACAATGGGGGTTACAAAAGCTTTGACAGCACAACTCTTCTTT.